A single T cell receptor (beta chain) is shown here with its context. Antigen unknown. This specimen comes from a study of shared clonotypes between healthy human individuals. Study findings and constraints: Enrolling few donors narrowed the genetic and exposure-history diversity that was represented. Sampling was confined to blood; repertoires within tissues likely differ.

Looked up from germline, CDR1 is SGHRS and CDR2 is YFSETQ. The CDR3 is 15 amino acids. V was pared by 4 bases and J by 0 bases, with 13 bases between. Each sample came from a Caucasian adult donor living in Nashville, Tennessee. This table comes from immunoSEQ multiplex PCR, and its TCRdb copy is limited to in-frame clones, with some not included. The table records over 2 million clones, about 95% of them present only once. Sequenced material: naive CD4+ T cells sorted from blood. Specified subset: CD45RA+ positively selected. This sequence originates from a man aged 18 to 35 in good health. The V and J genes are TRBV5-1 and TRBJ1-1; D is unresolved. In nucleotides, the CDR3 is TGCGCCAGCAGCCGAAACCCCCGTATGAACACTGAAGCTTTCTTT. Its translation: CASSRNPRMNTEAFF.